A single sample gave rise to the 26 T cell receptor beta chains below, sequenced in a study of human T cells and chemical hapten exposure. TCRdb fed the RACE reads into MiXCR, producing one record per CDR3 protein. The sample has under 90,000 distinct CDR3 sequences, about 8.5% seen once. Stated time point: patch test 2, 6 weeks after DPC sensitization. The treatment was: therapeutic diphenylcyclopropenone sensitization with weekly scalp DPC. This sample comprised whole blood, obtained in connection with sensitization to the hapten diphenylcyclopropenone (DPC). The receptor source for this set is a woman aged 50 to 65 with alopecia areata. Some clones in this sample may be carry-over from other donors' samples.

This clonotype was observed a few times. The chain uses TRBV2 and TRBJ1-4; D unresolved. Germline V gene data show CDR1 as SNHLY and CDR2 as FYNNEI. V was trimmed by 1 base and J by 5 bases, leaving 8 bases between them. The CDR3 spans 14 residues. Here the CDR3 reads CASSEGMGNEKLFF. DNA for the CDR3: TGTGCCAGCAGTGAAGGGATGGGAAATGAAAAACTGTTTTTT.

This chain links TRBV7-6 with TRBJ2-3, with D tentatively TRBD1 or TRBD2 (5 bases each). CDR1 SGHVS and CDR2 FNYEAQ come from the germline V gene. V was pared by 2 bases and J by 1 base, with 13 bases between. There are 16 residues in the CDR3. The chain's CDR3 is CASSLQPGRGTDTQYF. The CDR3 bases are TGTGCCAGCAGCTTACAGCCAGGGCGGGGCACAGATACGCAGTATTTT.

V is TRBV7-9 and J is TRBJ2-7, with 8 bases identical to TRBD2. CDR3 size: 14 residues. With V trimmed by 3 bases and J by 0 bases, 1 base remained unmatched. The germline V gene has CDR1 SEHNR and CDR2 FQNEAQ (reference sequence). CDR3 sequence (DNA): TGTGCCAGCAGCTTGACTAGCGCCTCCTACGAGCAGTACTTC. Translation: CASSLTSASYEQYF. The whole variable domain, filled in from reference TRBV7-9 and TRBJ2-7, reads DTGVSQNPRHKITKRGQNVTFRCDPISEHNRLYWYRQTLGQGPEFLTYFQNEAQLEKSRLLSDRFSAERPKGSFSTLEIQRTEQGDSAMYLCASSLTSASYEQYFGPGTRLTVT.

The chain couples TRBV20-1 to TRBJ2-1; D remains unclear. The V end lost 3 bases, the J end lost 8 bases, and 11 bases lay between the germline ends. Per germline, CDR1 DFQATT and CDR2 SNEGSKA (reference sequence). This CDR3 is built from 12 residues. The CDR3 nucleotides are TGCAGTGCTAGCCCCCAGGTGGATGAGCAGTTCTTC. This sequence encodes CSASPQVDEQFF.

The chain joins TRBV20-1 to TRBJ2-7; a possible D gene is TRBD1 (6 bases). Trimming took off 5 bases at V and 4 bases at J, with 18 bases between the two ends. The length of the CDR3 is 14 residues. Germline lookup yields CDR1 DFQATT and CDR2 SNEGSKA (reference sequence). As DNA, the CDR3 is TGCAGTGCTGACGGACAGAAAGCCGGGTACGAGCAGTACTTC. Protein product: CSADGQKAGYEQYF.

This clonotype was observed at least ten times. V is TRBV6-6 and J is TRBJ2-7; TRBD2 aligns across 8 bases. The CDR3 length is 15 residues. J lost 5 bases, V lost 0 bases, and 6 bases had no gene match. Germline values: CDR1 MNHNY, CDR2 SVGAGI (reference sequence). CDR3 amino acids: CASSYSPGGTNEQYF. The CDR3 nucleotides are TGTGCCAGCAGTTACTCGCCGGGGGGGACGAACGAGCAGTACTTC.

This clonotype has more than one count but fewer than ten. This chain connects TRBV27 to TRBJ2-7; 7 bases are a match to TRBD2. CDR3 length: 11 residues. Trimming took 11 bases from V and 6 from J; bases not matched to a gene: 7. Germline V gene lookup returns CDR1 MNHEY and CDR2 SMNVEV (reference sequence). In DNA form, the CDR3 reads TGTGCCGCCGGGACGGGAGGCGAGCAGTACTTC. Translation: CAAGTGGEQYF.

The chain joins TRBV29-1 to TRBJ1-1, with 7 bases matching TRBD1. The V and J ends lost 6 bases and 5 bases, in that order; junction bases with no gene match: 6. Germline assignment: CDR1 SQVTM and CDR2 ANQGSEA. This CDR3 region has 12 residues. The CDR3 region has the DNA TGCAGCGTGACCAGGGGGGGGACTGAAGCTTTCTTT. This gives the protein CSVTRGGTEAFF.

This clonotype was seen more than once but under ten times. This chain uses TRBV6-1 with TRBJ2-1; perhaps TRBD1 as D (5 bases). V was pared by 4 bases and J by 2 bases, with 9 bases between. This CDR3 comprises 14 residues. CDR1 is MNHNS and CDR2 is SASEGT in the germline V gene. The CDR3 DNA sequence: TGTGCCAGCAGTGTTCAGGGAACCTACAATGAGCAGTTCTTC. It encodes CASSVQGTYNEQFF.

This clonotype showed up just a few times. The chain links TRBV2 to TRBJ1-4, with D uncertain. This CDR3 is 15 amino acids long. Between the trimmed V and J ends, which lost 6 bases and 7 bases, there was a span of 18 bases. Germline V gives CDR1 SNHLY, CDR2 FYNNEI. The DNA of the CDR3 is TGTGCCAGCAGCCCTTTTTTAGGGTCGGGTGAAAAACTGTTTTTT. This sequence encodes CASSPFLGSGEKLFF.

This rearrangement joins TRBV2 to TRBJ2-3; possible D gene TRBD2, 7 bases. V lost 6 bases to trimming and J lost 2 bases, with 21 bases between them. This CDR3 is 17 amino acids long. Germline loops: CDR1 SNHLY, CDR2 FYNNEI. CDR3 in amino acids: CASRVRGAGSITDTQYF. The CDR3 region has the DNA TGTGCCAGCAGAGTACGGGGGGCGGGGTCCATCACAGATACGCAGTATTTT.

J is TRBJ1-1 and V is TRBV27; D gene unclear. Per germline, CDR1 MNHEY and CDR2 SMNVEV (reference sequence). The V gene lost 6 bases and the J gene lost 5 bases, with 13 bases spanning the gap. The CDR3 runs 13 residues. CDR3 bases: TGTGCCAGCAGCCTCAGAGGAGTAACTGAAGCTTTCTTT. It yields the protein CASSLRGVTEAFF.

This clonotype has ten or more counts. For the CDR3, the DNA is TGTGCCAGCAGTGAATCCGGCCGTAACACCTTC. This translates into CASSESGRNTF. The rearrangement joins TRBV2 to TRBJ1-2; D is ambiguous. Trimming removed 2 bases at V and 12 bases at J, with 10 bases between. Germline V gives CDR1 SNHLY, CDR2 FYNNEI. The CDR3 totals 11 residues.

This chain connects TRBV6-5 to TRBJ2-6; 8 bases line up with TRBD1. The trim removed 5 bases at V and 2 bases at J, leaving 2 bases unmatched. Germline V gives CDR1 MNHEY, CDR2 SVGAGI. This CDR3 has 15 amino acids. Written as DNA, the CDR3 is TGTGCCAGCAGTCAGACAGGGGCTGGGGCCAACGTCCTGACTTTC. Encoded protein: CASSQTGAGANVLTF.

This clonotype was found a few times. The CDR3 nucleotides are TGTGCCAGCAGGAACGGACAGGGAAATCAGCCCCAGCATTTT. This encodes CASRNGQGNQPQHF. This sequence joins TRBV12-3 or TRBV12-4 and TRBJ1-5; 8 bases are shared with TRBD1. J lost 4 bases, V lost 6 bases, and 5 bases had no gene match. This CDR3 spans 14 amino acids.

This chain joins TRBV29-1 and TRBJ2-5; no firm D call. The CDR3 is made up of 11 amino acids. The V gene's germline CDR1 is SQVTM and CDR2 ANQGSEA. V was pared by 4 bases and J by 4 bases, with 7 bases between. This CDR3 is CSVAKGETQYF. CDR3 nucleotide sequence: TGCAGCGTTGCTAAAGGAGAGACCCAGTACTTC.

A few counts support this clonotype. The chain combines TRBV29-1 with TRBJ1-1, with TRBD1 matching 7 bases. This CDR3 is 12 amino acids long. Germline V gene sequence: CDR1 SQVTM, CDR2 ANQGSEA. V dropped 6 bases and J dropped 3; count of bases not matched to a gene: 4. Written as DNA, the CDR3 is TGCAGCGTGGGAGGACAGGACACTGAAGCTTTCTTT. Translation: CSVGGQDTEAFF.

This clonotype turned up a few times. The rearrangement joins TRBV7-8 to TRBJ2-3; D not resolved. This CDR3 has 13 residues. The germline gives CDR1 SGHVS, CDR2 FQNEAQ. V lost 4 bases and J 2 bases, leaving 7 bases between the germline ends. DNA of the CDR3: TGTGCCAGCAGCTACCACTTCACAGATACGCAGTATTTT. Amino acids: CASSYHFTDTQYF.

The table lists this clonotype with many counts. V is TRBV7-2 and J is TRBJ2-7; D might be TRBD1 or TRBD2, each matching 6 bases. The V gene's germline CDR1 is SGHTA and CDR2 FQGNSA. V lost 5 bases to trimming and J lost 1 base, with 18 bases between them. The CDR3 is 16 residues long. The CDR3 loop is CASSPMWGAPSYEQYF. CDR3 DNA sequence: TGTGCCAGCAGCCCCATGTGGGGGGCGCCTTCCTACGAGCAGTACTTC.

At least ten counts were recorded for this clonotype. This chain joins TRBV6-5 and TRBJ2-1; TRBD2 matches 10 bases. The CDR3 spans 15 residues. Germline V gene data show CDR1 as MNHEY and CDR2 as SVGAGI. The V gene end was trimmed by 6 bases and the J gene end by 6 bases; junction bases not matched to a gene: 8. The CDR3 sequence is CASSPEREGRNEQFF. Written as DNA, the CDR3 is TGTGCCAGCAGCCCCGAGCGGGAGGGCCGCAATGAGCAGTTCTTC.

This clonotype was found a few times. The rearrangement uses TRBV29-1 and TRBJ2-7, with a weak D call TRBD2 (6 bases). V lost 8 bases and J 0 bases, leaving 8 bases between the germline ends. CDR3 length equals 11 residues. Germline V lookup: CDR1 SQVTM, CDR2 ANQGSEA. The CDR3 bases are TGCAGCTGGCGGGACTCCTACGAGCAGTACTTC. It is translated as CSWRDSYEQYF.

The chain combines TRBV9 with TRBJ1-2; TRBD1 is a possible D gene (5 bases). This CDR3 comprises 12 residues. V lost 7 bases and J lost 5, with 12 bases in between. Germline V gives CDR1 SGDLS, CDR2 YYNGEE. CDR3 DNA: TGTGCCAGCTGGGCAGGGCAGTATGGCTACACCTTC. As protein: CASWAGQYGYTF.

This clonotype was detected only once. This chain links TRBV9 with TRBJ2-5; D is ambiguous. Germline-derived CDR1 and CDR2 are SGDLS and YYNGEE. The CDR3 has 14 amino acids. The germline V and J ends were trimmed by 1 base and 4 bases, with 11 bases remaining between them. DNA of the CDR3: TGTGCCAGCAGCGTAATGGGATTGGGAGAGACCCAGTACTTC. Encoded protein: CASSVMGLGETQYF.

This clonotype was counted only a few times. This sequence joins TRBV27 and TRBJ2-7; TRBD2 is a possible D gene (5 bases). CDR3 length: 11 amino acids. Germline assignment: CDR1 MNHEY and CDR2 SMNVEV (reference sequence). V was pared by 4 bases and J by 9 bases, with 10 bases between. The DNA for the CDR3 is TGTGCCAGCAGTTGCGGGTCGGTGCAGTACTTC. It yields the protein CASSCGSVQYF.

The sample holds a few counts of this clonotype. DNA of the CDR3: TGTGCCAGCAGCTCAGGGCATAGCAATCAGCCCCAGCATTTT. This translates into CASSSGHSNQPQHF. The chain uses TRBV5-6 and TRBJ1-5; D perhaps matches TRBD1 (5 bases). This CDR3 has 14 residues. The germline V gene encodes CDR1 SGHDT and CDR2 YYEEEE. Trimming shortened V by 3 bases and J by 0 bases, and 7 bases separated the two germline ends.

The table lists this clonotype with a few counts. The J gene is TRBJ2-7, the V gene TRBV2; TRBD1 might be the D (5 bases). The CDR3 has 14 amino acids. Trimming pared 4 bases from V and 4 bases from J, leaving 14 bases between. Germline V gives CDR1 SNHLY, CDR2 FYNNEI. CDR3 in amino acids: CASSGLGESYEQYF. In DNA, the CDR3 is TGTGCCAGCAGTGGTTTAGGGGAAAGTTACGAGCAGTACTTC.